The 28 T cell receptor beta chains reported below all come from one sample, sequenced in a study of blood T cell repertoires in COVID-19. Libraries were prepared by immunoSEQ multiplex PCR; TCRdb keeps only in-frame clonotypes and omits some of them. This sample has 500,000 or so clones, with about nine tenths found just once. The sample comprised PBMCs or T cells enriched from blood (not recorded which). These receptors were collected from a woman aged 18-29 years who had recovered from COVID-19.

The rearrangement links TRBV11-3 to TRBJ1-5; 7 bases are shared with TRBD1. The CDR3 contains 18 residues. Germline V lookup: CDR1 SGHNT, CDR2 YENEEA. With 1 base clipped from V and 2 bases from J, the junction kept 11 bases outside the gene matches. This CDR3 reads CASSLALTGSRGNQPQHF. The DNA for the CDR3 is TGTGCCAGCAGCTTAGCTCTGACAGGGTCGAGGGGCAATCAGCCCCAGCATTTT.

The CDR3 coding sequence is TGTGCCAGCAGTTTGGGGCCGCTGGTCAGGGGCTACACCTTC. Its protein product is CASSLGPLVRGYTF. The rearrangement joins TRBV6-5 to TRBJ1-2; D perhaps matches TRBD1 (5 bases). Germline loops: CDR1 MNHEY, CDR2 SVGAGI. This CDR3 region has 14 residues. V was cut by 4 bases and J by 8 bases, with 17 bases left in between.

The chain combines TRBV28 with TRBJ2-7; D not resolved. V was pared by 4 bases and J by 3 bases, with 4 bases between. The germline V gene encodes CDR1 MDHEN and CDR2 SYDVKM. This CDR3 comprises 11 residues. The CDR3 coding sequence is TGTGCCAGCAGTTCCAACTACGAGCAGTACTTC. This codes for CASSSNYEQYF. The full variable domain, its missing parts supplied by reference TRBV28 and TRBJ2-7, is DVKVTQSSRYLVKRTGEKVFLECVQDMDHENMFWYRQDPGLGLRLIYFSYDVKMKEKGDIPEGYSVSREKKERFSLILESASTNQTSMYLCASSSNYEQYFGPGTRLTVT.

This chain joins TRBV5-3 and TRBJ1-2; the D is unclear. TRBV5-3 is an open reading frame whose function is uncertain. Trimming shortened V by 4 bases and J by 2 bases, and 18 bases separated the two germline ends. The CDR3 spans 16 residues. CDR3 protein: CARSHDVAGINYGYTF. The CDR3 nucleotides read TGTGCCAGAAGCCACGACGTAGCCGGGATAAACTATGGCTACACCTTC.

This chain uses TRBV28 with TRBJ1-2; D perhaps matches TRBD1 (5 bases). The CDR3 is 12 amino acids. Trimming removed 6 bases from V and 6 bases from J, with 11 bases in between. Germline V gene lookup returns CDR1 MDHEN and CDR2 SYDVKM. The chain's CDR3 is CASSQGGDGYTF. The CDR3 bases are TGTGCCAGCAGCCAGGGAGGGGATGGCTACACCTTC.

The J gene is TRBJ1-2, the V gene TRBV10-3, with 7 nucleotides matching TRBD1. The trim removed 0 bases at V and 3 bases at J, leaving 1 base unmatched. The germline CDR1 and CDR2 sequences are ENHRY and SYGVKD. The CDR3 contains 14 residues. This CDR3 is CAISESGTDYGYTF. CDR3 sequence (DNA): TGTGCCATCAGTGAGTCTGGGACAGACTATGGCTACACCTTC.

The chain combines TRBV6-5 with TRBJ2-7; no definite D call. Between the trimmed V and J ends, which lost 5 bases and 0 bases, there was a span of 14 bases. This CDR3 region has 15 residues. Germline-derived CDR1 and CDR2 are MNHEY and SVGAGI. The CDR3 reads CASSPSRLSSYEQYF. The CDR3 nucleotides read TGTGCCAGCAGTCCCTCCCGACTGAGCTCCTACGAGCAGTACTTC.

The chain joins TRBV12-3 or TRBV12-4 to TRBJ1-2; D remains unclear. CDR3 length: 13 amino acids. V was pared by 6 bases and J by 4 bases, with 12 bases between. Written as DNA, the CDR3 is TGTGCCAGCAGCCAGTACACCCTCTATGGCTACACCTTC. Its protein product is CASSQYTLYGYTF.

The V gene is TRBV6-5, the J gene TRBJ1-2, with D possibly being TRBD1 (6 bases). The CDR3 consists of 15 residues. Trimming removed 7 bases from V and 1 base from J, with 16 bases in between. Per germline, CDR1 MNHEY and CDR2 SVGAGI. CDR3 protein: CASNGGGTINYGYTF. DNA of the CDR3: TGTGCCAGCAATGGAGGGGGGACTATTAACTATGGCTACACCTTC.

This sequence joins TRBV27 and TRBJ1-5, with D hard to call. Germline V gene data show CDR1 as MNHEY and CDR2 as SMNVEV (reference sequence). The CDR3 loop spans 12 amino acids. V was shortened by 4 bases and J by 4 bases, with 5 bases between the two germline ends. The CDR3 DNA is TGTGCCAGCAGTTCTCCTAATCAGCCCCAGCATTTT. Protein product: CASSSPNQPQHF.

This rearrangement joins TRBV10-2 to TRBJ1-2; D possibly corresponds to TRBD1 (6 bases). CDR1 is WSHSY, CDR2 SAAADI, per germline. The germline V and J ends were trimmed by 3 bases and 8 bases, with 22 bases remaining between them. The CDR3 length is 16 residues. CDR3 sequence: CASSELLDSRPLGYTF. For the CDR3, the DNA is TGCGCCAGCAGTGAACTTTTGGACAGCCGGCCCTTAGGCTACACCTTC.

The V and J genes are TRBV10-3 and TRBJ1-4; a possible D gene is TRBD1 (6 bases). The CDR3 runs to 17 residues. Germline values: CDR1 ENHRY, CDR2 SYGVKD. The V end was cut by 0 bases, the J end by 6 bases, with 17 bases between. The CDR3 DNA follows: TGTGCCATCAGTGAGTCTCCATCGGACAGCCAATATGAAAAACTGTTTTTT. It is translated as CAISESPSDSQYEKLFF.

The chain combines TRBV24-1 with TRBJ2-7; perhaps TRBD1 as D (6 bases). Trimming stripped 2 bases from V and 0 bases from J, with 13 bases between. Germline CDR1 and CDR2: KGHDR and SFDVKD. This CDR3 spans 16 amino acids. The CDR3 sequence: CATSDSTGASSYEQYF. CDR3 coding DNA: TGTGCCACCAGTGATTCGACAGGCGCAAGCTCCTACGAGCAGTACTTC.

This chain uses TRBV3-1 (or the pseudogene TRBV3-2) with TRBJ2-7; D may be TRBD1 (6 bases). Trimming cost V 4 bases and J 0 bases, with 13 bases left between them. Germline assignment: CDR1 LGHDT and CDR2 YNNKEL (reference sequence). This CDR3 contains 15 residues. CDR3 bases: TGTGCCAGCAGCCCAGGGGTTGACTACTCCTACGAGCAGTACTTC. This encodes CASSPGVDYSYEQYF.

The chain links TRBV9 to TRBJ2-3; D is possibly TRBD1 (5 bases). Germline CDR1 SGDLS, CDR2 YYNGEE. Trimming removed 0 bases from V and 6 bases from J, with 11 bases in between. CDR3 length: 14 residues. The CDR3 DNA reads as TGTGCCAGCAGCGTAGAGGGGTCGATGGATACGCAGTATTTT. This encodes CASSVEGSMDTQYF.

This chain joins TRBV5-1 and TRBJ1-2, with D possibly being TRBD1 (5 bases). CDR3 length equals 15 residues. V lost 0 bases, J lost 4 bases, and 13 bases lay in between. From germline, CDR1 is SGHRS and CDR2 YFSETQ. CDR3 loop: CASSLERGSLYGYTF. The CDR3 region has the DNA TGCGCCAGCAGCTTGGAGCGGGGCTCCCTCTATGGCTACACCTTC.

The genes are TRBV2 and TRBJ2-7; D possibly corresponds to TRBD2 (5 bases). The germline V and J ends were trimmed by 9 bases and 6 bases, with 15 bases remaining between them. The germline V gene has CDR1 SNHLY and CDR2 FYNNEI. This CDR3 comprises 12 residues. CDR3 DNA: TGTGCCAGTTCGGGGTTGACGATCGAGCAGTACTTC. Translation gives CASSGLTIEQYF.

V usage is TRBV29-1 and J usage is TRBJ2-3, with no clear D. Germline V gene data show CDR1 as SQVTM and CDR2 as ANQGSEA. The CDR3 extends over 11 amino acids. With 7 bases removed from V and 3 bases from J, the gap between germline ends came to 8 bases. CDR3 in DNA: TGCAGCGCCGACTTTACAGATACGCAGTATTTT. Its protein product is CSADFTDTQYF.

The J gene is TRBJ2-1, the V gene TRBV7-9, with D possibly TRBD2 on 7 matching bases. The germline gives CDR1 SEHNR, CDR2 FQNEAQ (reference sequence). V was cut by 5 bases and J by 3 bases, with 17 bases left in between. The CDR3 spans 16 residues. In DNA, the CDR3 is TGTGCCAGCAGCCCCAAGGGGCGGGGGCTCTACAATGAGCAGTTCTTC. Encoded protein: CASSPKGRGLYNEQFF.

This clone has a handful of counts. V usage is TRBV30 and J usage is TRBJ1-2, with D possibly TRBD1 on 5 matching bases. The germline V and J ends were trimmed by 3 bases and 8 bases, with 16 bases remaining between them. The CDR3 length is 13 residues. The V gene's germline CDR1 is GTSNPN and CDR2 SVGIG (reference sequence). CDR3 residues: CAWRSLGLEGYTF. Written as DNA, the CDR3 is TGTGCCTGGAGAAGTTTGGGGCTTGAAGGCTACACCTTC. Full variable domain (remainder filled in from reference TRBV30 and TRBJ1-2): SQTIHQWPATLVQPVGSPLSLECTVEGTSNPNLYWYRQAAGRGLQLLFYSVGIGQISSEVPQNLSASRPQDRQFILSSKKLLLSDSGFYLCAWRSLGLEGYTFGSGTRLTVV.

This clone has only one observation. The chain joins TRBV5-1 to TRBJ2-5, with 11 bases fitting TRBD1. Germline V gene data show CDR1 as SGHRS and CDR2 as YFSETQ. The CDR3 contains 15 residues. Trimming at V came to 7 bases and at J to 2 bases, leaving 7 bases not matched to a gene. The DNA for the CDR3 is TGCGCCAGCTTACGGACAGGGGGCCCTCAAGAGACCCAGTACTTC. This sequence encodes CASLRTGGPQETQYF.

The CDR3 is CASSVELSDGYTF. The DNA for the CDR3 is TGTGCCAGCAGCGTAGAACTCAGCGATGGCTACACCTTC. The chain links TRBV9 to TRBJ1-2, with D unresolved. The CDR3 sequence is 13 residues long. Germline loops: CDR1 SGDLS, CDR2 YYNGEE. Trimming pared 0 bases from V and 6 bases from J, leaving 9 bases between.

The table lists this clone with a few counts. V usage is TRBV27 and J usage is TRBJ1-2; 9 bases match TRBD1. With 4 bases clipped from V and 2 bases from J, the junction kept 5 bases outside the gene matches. The CDR3 consists of 15 residues. Germline CDR1 MNHEY, CDR2 SMNVEV (reference sequence). CDR3 residues: CASSSGQGINYGYTF. The CDR3 region has the DNA TGTGCCAGCAGTTCGGGACAGGGCATAAACTATGGCTACACCTTC.

V and J are TRBV7-9 and TRBJ1-3, with D maybe TRBD1 (6 bases). The CDR3 totals 16 residues. Germline V gives CDR1 SEHNR, CDR2 FQNEAQ (reference sequence). Trimming took off 8 bases at V and 0 bases at J, with 17 bases between the two ends. The CDR3 sequence is CASADDIQGSGNTIYF. CDR3 nucleotides: TGTGCCAGCGCAGACGATATACAGGGCTCTGGAAACACCATATATTTT.

The chain recombines TRBV5-1 with TRBJ1-1; TRBD1 matches 12 bases. This CDR3 spans 16 amino acids. Germline V gene data show CDR1 as SGHRS and CDR2 as YFSETQ. Trimming took 4 bases from V and 5 from J; bases not matched to a gene: 9. The DNA of the CDR3 is TGCGCCAGCAGCCTTGGGGGACAGGGGGCGTGGACTGAAGCTTTCTTT. Protein sequence: CASSLGGQGAWTEAFF.

This chain joins TRBV25-1 and TRBJ2-1; TRBD2 agrees at 7 bases. This CDR3 spans 12 amino acids. Losses at the gene ends were 5 bases for V and 7 bases for J; bases not matched to a gene: 2. Germline V gives CDR1 MGHDK, CDR2 SYGVNS. CDR3 nucleotides: TGTGCCAGCAGTTTTAGCGGGAATGAGCAGTTCTTC. Its translation is CASSFSGNEQFF.

The J gene is TRBJ1-2, the V gene TRBV25-1; D not resolved. The CDR3 spans 14 residues. Germline V gives CDR1 MGHDK, CDR2 SYGVNS. V lost 4 bases and J lost 4, with 13 bases in between. CDR3 in DNA: TGTGCCAGCAGTGTGAACGGCGAGGCCTATGGCTACACCTTC. Its translation is CASSVNGEAYGYTF.

The V call is TRBV20-1, the J call TRBJ2-7; D unclear. The V end lost 4 bases, the J end lost 0 bases, and 4 bases lay between the germline ends. Germline CDR1 and CDR2: DFQATT and SNEGSKA (reference sequence). CDR3 length: 11 amino acids. The CDR3 nucleotides are TGCAGTGCTACGAGCTCCTACGAGCAGTACTTC. The encoded protein is CSATSSYEQYF.